Listed here are 18 T cell receptor beta chains from one sample, sequenced in a study of T cell repertoires in cytomegalovirus infection. MiXCR was run by TCRdb on the reads, yielding one entry per CDR3 protein. This table has roughly 310,000 distinct CDR3 sequences, 17% appearing once. Input material: PBMCs. Every receptor here comes from a human donor in good health (CMV status not recorded). Some clones in this sample may be carry-over from other donors' samples.

This clonotype was counted only a few times. The chain is built from TRBV14 and TRBJ1-2; D remains unclear. Germline V CDR1 and CDR2: SGHDN, FVKESK. The CDR3 sequence is 16 residues long. V was cut by 1 base and J by 2 bases, with 14 bases left in between. CDR3 bases: TGTGCCAGCAGCCAAGTTGCCTGGGAACGGAACTATGGCTACACCTTC. Residues: CASSQVAWERNYGYTF.

Ten or more counts support this clonotype. This chain links TRBV20-1 with TRBJ2-7; either TRBD1 or TRBD2 may supply D (5 bases each). Trimming removed 6 bases at V and 0 bases at J, with 24 bases between. This CDR3 is 17 amino acids long. Germline values: CDR1 DFQATT, CDR2 SNEGSKA (reference sequence). As DNA, the CDR3 is TGCAGTGCGAGACAGTCGGAGGCCCCCTTAAGCTCCTACGAGCAGTACTTC. It yields the protein CSARQSEAPLSSYEQYF.

The J gene is TRBJ1-1, the V gene TRBV10-3, with TRBD1 matching 7 bases. From germline, CDR1 is ENHRY and CDR2 SYGVKD. This CDR3 is 15 amino acids long. V was clipped by 5 bases and J by 0 bases; unmatched bases: 6. The CDR3 coding sequence is TGTGCCATCAGTAGACAGGGTGGCATGAACACTGAAGCTTTCTTT. Translation: CAISRQGGMNTEAFF.

The chain is built from TRBV4-3 and TRBJ2-3, with TRBD2 matching over 9 bases. With 2 bases clipped from V and 3 bases from J, the junction kept 9 bases outside the gene matches. This CDR3 contains 17 residues. Germline CDR1 is LGHNA and CDR2 is YSLEER. Written as DNA, the CDR3 is TGCGCCAGCAGCCAACTCTTAGCGGGGGACGGGACAGATACGCAGTATTTT. Translating it yields CASSQLLAGDGTDTQYF.

V gene TRBV5-5 combines with J gene TRBJ2-3; D perhaps matches TRBD1 (7 bases). The V end was cut by 3 bases, the J end by 2 bases, with 13 bases between. The CDR3 contains 15 residues. Germline V lookup: CDR1 SGHKS, CDR2 YYEKEE (reference sequence). The CDR3 reads CASSWGDRDTDTQYF. DNA for the CDR3: TGTGCCAGCAGCTGGGGGGACAGAGACACAGATACGCAGTATTTT.

This chain uses TRBV20-1 with TRBJ2-4, with TRBD1 as a possible D gene (6 bases). Trimming left V 0 bases short and J 7 bases short, with 16 bases between. The CDR3 has 15 residues. CDR1 is DFQATT, CDR2 SNEGSKA, per germline (reference sequence). CDR3 region: CSARDRPGTGNIQYF. The CDR3 coding sequence is TGCAGTGCTAGAGATCGGCCCGGAACAGGGAACATTCAGTACTTC.

This clonotype has a handful of counts. The rearrangement links TRBV20-1 to TRBJ1-6; 8 bases fit TRBD1. This CDR3 has 13 residues. Germline CDR1 reads DFQATT; CDR2 reads SNEGSKA (reference sequence). Trimming took 6 bases from V and 9 from J; bases not matched to a gene: 7. The DNA for the CDR3 is TGCAGTGCCACAGGACAGGGCGGTTCACCCCTCCACTTT. This codes for CSATGQGGSPLHF.

CDR3 residues: CASGSTDTQYF. DNA of the CDR3: TGTGCCAGCGGTAGCACAGATACGCAGTATTTT. J is TRBJ2-3 and V is TRBV12-3 or TRBV12-4; no clear D gene. Deletions cut 8 bases from V and 0 bases from J, with 3 bases between. This CDR3 is 11 amino acids long.

The gene calls are TRBV4-2 and TRBJ2-2; 7 nucleotides match TRBD2. The CDR3 has 14 amino acids. The V gene end was trimmed by 4 bases and the J gene end by 4 bases; junction bases not matched to a gene: 3. Germline assignment: CDR1 LGHNA and CDR2 YNFKEQ. In DNA form, the CDR3 reads TGTGCCAGCAGCCCGTCTAGCGGCACCGGGGAGCTGTTTTTT. Translating gives CASSPSSGTGELFF.

This sequence joins TRBV6-5 and TRBJ2-7; no reliable D call. Germline V gene lookup returns CDR1 MNHEY and CDR2 SVGAGI. The CDR3 has 17 amino acids. Trimming pared 0 bases from V and 3 bases from J, leaving 18 bases between. CDR3 DNA sequence: TGTGCCAGCAGTTACTCGATGTTGAGCGCCGGTTACTACGAGCAGTACTTC. It specifies CASSYSMLSAGYYEQYF.

The sample holds many counts of this clonotype. The rearrangement uses TRBV7-2 and TRBJ1-2; D gene uncertain. Trimming stripped 2 bases from V and 8 bases from J, with 12 bases between. The germline V gene encodes CDR1 SGHTA and CDR2 FQGNSA. The CDR3 has 13 residues. CDR3 nucleotides: TGTGCCAGCAGCTTATCCACCCGATCGGGCTACACCTTC. Residues: CASSLSTRSGYTF.

The CDR3 DNA reads TGCAGCGTTGAAGAAGGGGACAGGGCGAACACCGGGGAGCTGTTTTTT. The encoded protein is CSVEEGDRANTGELFF. The chain recombines TRBV29-1 with TRBJ2-2, with 9 bases fitting TRBD1. Germline CDR1 is SQVTM and CDR2 is ANQGSEA. V lost 0 bases to trimming and J lost 0 bases; unmatched junction nucleotides: 2. The CDR3 extends over 16 amino acids.

This clonotype was observed a handful of times. V gene TRBV6-1 combines with J gene TRBJ1-1; TRBD1 agrees at 8 bases. The V gene end was trimmed by 5 bases and the J gene end by 0 bases; junction bases not matched to a gene: 8. CDR3 size: 16 residues. Per the germline V gene, CDR1 is MNHNS and CDR2 is SASEGT. The CDR3 region is CASSRQGRLMNTEAFF. DNA of the CDR3: TGTGCCAGCAGTCGACAGGGGCGATTGATGAACACTGAAGCTTTCTTT.

This clonotype was picked up a small number of times. The V gene is TRBV9, the J gene TRBJ2-3; 7 bases are shared with TRBD2. The J segment lost 2 bases and the V segment lost 0 bases, leaving 9 bases of the junction unmatched. Looked up from germline, CDR1 is SGDLS and CDR2 is YYNGEE. The CDR3 sequence is 17 residues long. In DNA, the CDR3 is TGTGCCAGCAGCGTAGCTGAGGGGTGGGACTACACAGATACGCAGTATTTT. Translation gives CASSVAEGWDYTDTQYF. The variable domain in full, completed from reference TRBV9 and TRBJ2-3, reads DSGVTQTPKHLITATGQRVTLRCSPRSGDLSVYWYQQSLDQGLQFLIQYYNGEERAKGNILERFSAQQFPDLHSELNLSSLELGDSALYFCASSVAEGWDYTDTQYFGPGTRLTVL.

In this sample, this clonotype turned up many times. V is TRBV7-2 and J is TRBJ1-4, with a possible D match to TRBD1 (6 bases). The V end was cut by 7 bases, the J end by 0 bases, with 12 bases between. CDR3 length: 15 residues. Germline V gene data show CDR1 as SGHTA and CDR2 as FQGNSA. The CDR3 nucleotides are TGTGCCAGCAAAACGGACAGCACAACTAATGAAAAACTGTTTTTT. Protein sequence: CASKTDSTTNEKLFF.

The V call is TRBV7-1, the J call TRBJ2-3; 8 bases line up with TRBD1. TRBV7-1 is known as an ORF, though its function is uncertain. This CDR3 spans 15 amino acids. With 3 bases clipped from V and 3 bases from J, the junction kept 5 bases outside the gene matches. The CDR3 sequence: CASSSTGGNTDTQYF. CDR3 nucleotide sequence: TGTGCCAGCAGCTCCACAGGGGGGAATACAGATACGCAGTATTTT.

This clonotype was counted a few times. One end of the junction fails to match germline, which may point to a read error. This chain connects TRBV7-6 to TRBJ2-5; 11 nucleotides match TRBD2. This CDR3 has 16 residues. Germline CDR1 reads SGHVS; CDR2 reads FNYEAQ. The CDR3 region has the DNA TGTGCTAGCAGCTTCTCTATAGCGGGGGGGCAAGAGACCCAGTACTTC. It is translated as CASSFSIAGGQETQYF.

This clonotype came up many times. V usage is TRBV7-2 and J usage is TRBJ2-3; 7 bases align to TRBD2. V lost 4 bases to trimming and J lost 10 bases; unmatched junction nucleotides: 20. This CDR3 is built from 17 residues. Germline CDR1 SGHTA, CDR2 FQGNSA. CDR3: CASSYTFTGGAGEPQYF. The CDR3 coding sequence is TGTGCCAGCAGCTATACGTTTACGGGGGGAGCCGGGGAGCCGCAGTATTTT.